This record covers a single TCR beta chain. The antigen is unknown. The junction shows a germline mismatch at one end, possibly a read error. CD45RO-negative cells were positively selected for CCR7, leaving out terminally differentiated effector memory CD45RA+ cells. Original data processing: For the immunoSEQ data, sequences were junction-only without quality scores, so filtering differed. Profiling relied on immunoSEQ multiplex PCR, and the TCRdb table lists in-frame clones only, not all of them. V and J calls and clone size follow that table, whereas D and trimming were derived from the DNA. The top ten clones hold approximately 0.1% of a sample with 550,000 to 750,000 clones, over 95% of them seen once. The entry originates in a study of shared clonotypes between healthy human individuals. Looking at the study overall: Three CD4 naive, three CD4 memory, two CD8 naive and one CD8 memory plate were used per donor. Points from the study as a whole: Of the naive CD4 clonotypes, 4% to 5% were shared across several donors.

The receptor was isolated from a woman aged 30 to 39 in good health. Specimen: naive CD8+ T cells sorted from blood.

CDR3: CASSYQIAGANEQIF. The DNA of the CDR3 is TGTGCCAGCAGTTACCAGATAGCGGGAGCAAATGAGCAGATCTTC. The rearrangement joins TRBV6-6 to TRBJ2-1; 9 bases match TRBD2. Germline V gene lookup returns CDR1 MNHNY and CDR2 SVGAGI (reference sequence). CDR3 length: 15 amino acids.